These 6 T cell receptor beta chains were all obtained from the same sample, sequenced in a study of blood T cell repertoires in COVID-19 (dated by TCRdb to 2019 to 2021). Library construction relied on the immunoSEQ multiplex PCR assay. TCRdb re-hosts the immuneACCESS table, in-frame sequences only. Its copies lack some clones; in the studies checked, an unresolved V gene accounts for under half of them, and the cause for the rest is not known. The sample data list 80,000 to 100,000 clones, and over 70% of these were observed just once. The ten top clones hold about 4.4% of the sample. The specimen sequenced was peripheral blood. The receptors stem from a man aged 55 to 70 with acute or convalescent COVID-19.

The chain links TRBV28 to TRBJ2-7; TRBD2 matches at 9 bases. The V segment lost 1 base and the J segment 0 bases; nucleotides outside the gene matches: 4. Germline V gene data show CDR1 as MDHEN and CDR2 as SYDVKM. The CDR3 has 16 residues. The CDR3 here is CASSLSLSGSSYEQYF. The CDR3 coding sequence is TGTGCCAGCAGTTTATCCCTTAGCGGGAGCTCCTACGAGCAGTACTTC.

The chain couples TRBV27 to TRBJ2-3; possible D gene TRBD1, 6 bases. V was clipped by 3 bases and J by 1 base, with 11 bases between them. This CDR3 region has 15 residues. Germline CDR1 is MNHEY and CDR2 is SMNVEV (reference sequence). The CDR3 region is CASSFRGLGTDTQYF. The DNA of the CDR3 is TGTGCCAGCAGTTTCAGGGGTTTAGGCACAGATACGCAGTATTTT.

The V and J genes are TRBV28 and TRBJ1-4, with TRBD1 as a possible D gene (5 bases). V dropped 8 bases and J dropped 4 bases, with 20 bases sitting between them. This CDR3 is 16 amino acids long. Germline CDR1 and CDR2: MDHEN and SYDVKM. This chain's CDR3 is CASAWIPGGGNEKLFF. The DNA for the CDR3 is TGTGCCAGCGCCTGGATCCCGGGGGGTGGTAATGAAAAACTGTTTTTT.

This chain connects TRBV6-5 to TRBJ1-1; the D gene is possibly TRBD1 (5 bases). Deletions cut 7 bases from V and 2 bases from J, with 11 bases between. Per germline, CDR1 MNHEY and CDR2 SVGAGI. The CDR3 totals 13 residues. DNA for the CDR3: TGTGCCAGCAAGCCGACAGTTAACACTGAAGCTTTCTTT. Its translation is CASKPTVNTEAFF.

V and J are TRBV15 and TRBJ2-1; possible D gene TRBD2, 5 bases. The germline gives CDR1 LNHNV, CDR2 YYDKDF (reference sequence). V gave up 0 bases and J gave up 1 base, with 10 bases separating them. The CDR3 has 16 residues. The CDR3 bases are TGTGCCACCAGCAGAGATGGGCGGGTTTCCTACAATGAGCAGTTCTTC. Residues: CATSRDGRVSYNEQFF.

The chain carries TRBV7-2 and TRBJ1-6, with 8 bases identical to TRBD1. After removal of 6 bases from V and 8 bases from J, the junction contained 6 bases not matched to a gene. CDR3 length equals 14 residues. Germline CDR1 SGHTA, CDR2 FQGNSA. The CDR3 DNA reads TGTGCCAGCAGGGCAGGGGGCTTGGATTCACCCCTCCACTTT. This translates into CASRAGGLDSPLHF.